A selection of T cell receptor beta chains follows, all from one sample in a study of T cell changes during pregnancy in multiple sclerosis. Sequenced by immunoSEQ multiplex PCR; TCRdb stores in-frame clones only, minus some. Seen here are about 80,000 clones, 92% observed once, and the top ten hold 2.6%. Sequenced here: peripheral blood, sampled before pregnancy. All receptors come from a female donor with multiple sclerosis, enrolled in a pregnancy study. Each CDR3 is given with its conserved first and last residue. D genes are given only for firm matches. Expanded clones are given a class, and other clones once, few, many or no size at all.

>-|-|TRBJ1-1|TRBV5-1
CASSRLARPGHNEAFF
TGCGCCAGCAGCCGACTTGCCCGGCCGGGACACAATGAAGCTTTCTTT
>TRBD2|-|TRBJ2-3|TRBV27
CATLKLGSGSTDTQYF
TGTGCCACCCTTAAACTGGGTAGCGGGAGCACAGATACGCAGTATTTT
>-|-|TRBJ1-2|TRBV28
CASSPGGFDGYTF
TGTGCCAGCAGTCCGGGGGGGTTCGATGGCTACACCTTC
>-|-|TRBJ2-6|TRBV4-1
CASSQSSSGANVLTF
TGCGCCAGCAGCCAATCGAGCTCTGGGGCCAACGTCCTGACTTTC
>TRBD2|-|TRBJ2-5|TRBV19
CASSVVTSGTETQYF
TGTGCCAGTAGCGTCGTGACTAGCGGGACTGAGACCCAGTACTTC
>-|-|TRBJ1-1|TRBV4-2
CASSQDGRRDFF
TGTGCCAGCAGCCAAGACGGCCGCCGGGATTTCTTT
>-|-|TRBJ2-7|TRBV11-2
CASKEDWSYEQYF
TGTGCCAGCAAAGAGGATTGGAGCTACGAGCAGTACTTC
>-|-|TRBJ2-2|TRBV12-2
CASRLVPGPRGRENTGELFF
TGTGCAAGTCGCTTAGTCCCAGGCCCACGAGGGAGGGAGAACACCGGGGAGCTGTTTTTT
>TRBD1|-|TRBJ2-1|TRBV11-1
CASSLGTGVCFF
TGTGCCAGCAGCTTAGGGACAGGGGTTTGTTTCTTC
>TRBD2|once|TRBJ2-5|TRBV30
CAWSGTSGRETQYF
TGTGCCTGGAGCGGGACTAGCGGGAGGGAGACCCAGTACTTC
>TRBD2|once|TRBJ2-3|TRBV5-4
CASSRGDGLAGSTDTQYF
TGTGCCAGCAGCCGTGGGGATGGACTAGCGGGGAGCACAGATACGCAGTATTTT
>-|-|TRBJ2-7|TRBV5-4
CASSLPPSYEQYF
TGTGCCAGCAGCTTGCCTCCCTCCTACGAGCAGTACTTC
>TRBD1|-|TRBJ1-2|TRBV14
CASSGGQGLLGYGYTF
TGTGCCAGCAGCGGGGGACAGGGACTTTTGGGATATGGCTACACCTTC
>-|-|TRBJ2-3|TRBV9
CASSVIAADTQYF
TGTGCCAGCAGCGTTATAGCCGCAGATACGCAGTATTTT
>-|once|TRBJ2-7|TRBV5-1
CASSGHGQHYEQYF
TGCGCCAGCAGCGGTCATGGACAGCACTACGAGCAGTACTTC
>TRBD2|-|TRBJ2-1|TRBV5-1
CASSSAGGSYNEQFF
TGCGCCAGCAGCTCAGCGGGAGGCTCCTACAATGAGCAGTTCTTC
>TRBD1|-|TRBJ1-2|TRBV28
CASSTPGQGPYGYTF
TGTGCCAGCAGTACCCCGGGACAGGGGCCCTATGGCTACACCTTC
>-|-|TRBJ2-7|TRBV28
CASSLGSGGSYF
TGTGCCAGCAGTTTAGGTTCCGGGGGTTCGTACTTC
>-|-|TRBJ1-5|TRBV4-1
CASSRMENQPQHF
TGCGCCAGCAGCCGGATGGAGAATCAGCCCCAGCATTTT
>TRBD1|-|TRBJ1-5|TRBV7-6
CASSLGTGLGDQPQHF
TGTGCCAGCAGCTTAGGGACAGGGCTGGGTGATCAGCCCCAGCATTTT
>TRBD2|-|TRBJ2-7|TRBV5-5
CASSFLAGGREQYF
TGTGCCAGCAGCTTCCTAGCGGGAGGGCGCGAGCAGTACTTC
>-|once|TRBJ1-2|TRBV27
CASSFTHGANYGYTF
TGTGCCAGCAGTTTCACACACGGAGCTAACTATGGCTACACCTTC
>TRBD2|-|TRBJ2-3|TRBV7-9
CASILTGGPTDTQYF
TGTGCCAGCATATTGACGGGAGGGCCCACAGATACGCAGTATTTT
>-|-|TRBJ1-3|TRBV27
CASSSLLSGNTIYF
TGTGCCAGCAGTTCCCTTCTCTCTGGAAACACCATATATTTT
>-|-|TRBJ2-1|TRBV4-3
CASSQDSRSVGRGYNEQFF
TGCGCCAGCAGCCAAGATTCCCGATCGGTTGGCAGGGGTTACAATGAGCAGTTCTTC
>-|-|TRBJ2-1|TRBV7-8
CASTEEGGNEQFF
TGTGCCAGCACTGAGGAGGGTGGCAATGAGCAGTTCTTC
>-|-|TRBJ2-7|TRBV13
CASSHGGPRPEQYF
TGTGCCAGCAGCCATGGCGGGCCCCGTCCTGAGCAGTACTTC
>TRBD1|-|TRBJ2-7|TRBV14
CASSYGTGPYEQYF
TGTGCCAGCAGCTACGGGACAGGCCCCTACGAGCAGTACTTC
>-|once|TRBJ1-2|TRBV5-1
CASSLADRLLYGYTF
TGCGCCAGCAGCTTGGCGGACAGACTACTCTATGGCTACACCTTC
>TRBD2|-|TRBJ2-1|TRBV30
CAWSSRGGGRDNEQFF
TGTGCCTGGAGTTCCCGCGGGGGGGGGCGCGATAATGAGCAGTTCTTC
>TRBD1|-|TRBJ2-5|TRBV4-2
CASSQVRDRGETQYF
TGTGCCAGCAGCCAAGTCCGAGACAGGGGTGAGACCCAGTACTTC
>TRBD1|-|TRBJ2-1|TRBV5-4
CASSRTGSNEQFF
TGTGCCAGCAGCCGGACAGGGTCCAATGAGCAGTTCTTC
>-|-|TRBJ2-3|TRBV9
CASSVGVGKGDTQYF
TGTGCCAGCAGCGTAGGGGTCGGGAAGGGAGATACGCAGTATTTT
>TRBD1|-|TRBJ2-5|TRBV5-6
CASSLMTGGRETQYF
TGTGCCAGCAGCTTAATGACAGGGGGCAGGGAGACCCAGTACTTC
>TRBD2|-|TRBJ2-3|TRBV6-1
CASSGLAGEGGDTQYF
TGTGCCAGCAGTGGACTAGCGGGAGAAGGAGGGGATACGCAGTATTTT
>TRBD2|-|TRBJ2-1|TRBV5-4
CASSPIPGGEQFF
TGTGCCAGCAGCCCAATTCCGGGGGGGGAGCAGTTCTTC
>-|-|TRBJ2-1|TRBV7-8
CASSIRLSWEQFF
TGTGCCAGCAGCATTAGACTGTCTTGGGAGCAGTTCTTC